The next 5 T cell receptor beta chains were all read from a single sample in a study of T cells in Graves' hyperthyroidism and ophthalmopathy. It was RNA transcripts that yielded the amplified TCR beta CDR3 regions. The primer set for the first-round RT-PCR of the TCR CDR3 was HTBI. Via MiXCR, TCRdb re-called the multiplex PCR reads, giving one row per CDR3 protein. The sample contains hundreds of thousands of distinct CDR3 sequences, over 15% of which appear only once. Specimen: blood. The receptors were gathered from a woman younger than 35 with Graves' ophthalmopathy.

There are many counts of this clonotype. CDR3: CASSFLQGDTEAFF. The DNA for the CDR3 is TGTGCCAGCAGCTTTTTACAGGGGGACACTGAAGCTTTCTTT. The chain recombines TRBV7-9 with TRBJ1-1; 8 nucleotides align to TRBD1. The CDR3 has 14 amino acids. Germline-derived CDR1 and CDR2 are SEHNR and FQNEAQ (reference sequence). With 3 bases clipped from V and 3 bases from J, the junction kept 3 bases outside the gene matches. Drawing the rest from reference TRBV7-9 and TRBJ1-1, the complete variable domain is DTGVSQNPRHKITKRGQNVTFRCDPISEHNRLYWYRQTLGQGPEFLTYFQNEAQLEKSRLLSDRFSAERPKGSFSTLEIQRTEQGDSAMYLCASSFLQGDTEAFFGQGTRLTVV.

This clonotype was counted ten times or more. This chain joins TRBV6-1 and TRBJ2-7, with 10 bases matching TRBD1. Germline trimming cut 6 bases from V and 2 bases from J; bases unmatched to any gene: 7. This CDR3 has 15 residues. Germline assignment: CDR1 MNHNS and CDR2 SASEGT. The CDR3: CASSPGQGQPYEQYF. Here the CDR3 DNA reads TGTGCCAGCAGCCCGGGACAGGGGCAACCCTACGAGCAGTACTTC.

J is TRBJ2-5 and V is TRBV7-9, with a weak D call TRBD2 (5 bases). CDR3 length equals 15 residues. V lost 5 bases and J lost 5, with 18 bases in between. CDR1 SEHNR and CDR2 FQNEAQ come from the germline V gene (reference sequence). CDR3 residues: CASSPTTGLWETQYF. CDR3 nucleotides: TGTGCCAGCAGCCCCACTACGGGGTTGTGGGAGACCCAGTACTTC.

This clonotype was recorded many times. V and J are TRBV5-1 and TRBJ2-3; D is undetermined. Trimming took 4 bases from V and 4 from J, leaving 7 bases between them. CDR3 length: 12 residues. Germline lookup yields CDR1 SGHRS and CDR2 YFSETQ. In DNA, the CDR3 is TGCGCCAGCAGCCCGTTTTCAGATACGCAGTATTTT. This codes for CASSPFSDTQYF.

This clonotype was seen repeatedly, ten times or more. This sequence joins TRBV30 and TRBJ2-3, with D maybe TRBD2 (5 bases). This CDR3 comprises 14 residues. V lost 4 bases, J lost 0 bases, and 11 bases lay in between. In germline, CDR1 is GTSNPN, CDR2 SVGIG (reference sequence). The CDR3 region has the DNA TGTGCCTGGAACCTGGCGGGTAGCACAGATACGCAGTATTTT. Protein: CAWNLAGSTDTQYF.